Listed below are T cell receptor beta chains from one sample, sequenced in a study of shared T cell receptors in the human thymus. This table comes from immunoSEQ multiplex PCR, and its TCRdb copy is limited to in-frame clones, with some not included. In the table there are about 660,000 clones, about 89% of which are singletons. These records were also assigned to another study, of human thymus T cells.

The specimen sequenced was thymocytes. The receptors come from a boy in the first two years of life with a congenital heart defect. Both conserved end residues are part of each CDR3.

CDR3aa: CASSLSTRTSGRSEQYF
len: 17
j_gene: TRBJ2-7
v_gene: TRBV27

CDR3aa: CASSPSLSGREFYNSYEQYF
len: 20
j_gene: TRBJ2-7
v_gene: TRBV28

CDR3aa: CASRLSQGARGYTF
len: 14
j_gene: TRBJ1-2
v_gene: TRBV6-5

CDR3aa: CATSTRDGGNTEAFF
len: 15
j_gene: TRBJ1-1
v_gene: TRBV15

CDR3aa: CASGAVSSYEQYF
len: 13
j_gene: TRBJ2-7
v_gene: TRBV21-1

CDR3aa: CASRSRAGGPWGNEQFF
len: 17
j_gene: TRBJ2-1
v_gene: TRBV12-2

CDR3aa: CASSAEVIGANVLAF
len: 15
j_gene: TRBJ2-6
v_gene: TRBV18

CDR3aa: CAWSVYGAGATNEKLFF
len: 17
j_gene: TRBJ1-4
v_gene: TRBV30

CDR3aa: CASSSQENEQFF
len: 12
j_gene: TRBJ2-1
v_gene: TRBV27

CDR3aa: CAPRGNTEAFF
len: 11
j_gene: TRBJ1-1
v_gene: TRBV2

CDR3aa: CASSRGDFTDTQYF
len: 14
j_gene: TRBJ2-3
v_gene: TRBV19

CDR3aa: CSVPPLRDSYNEQFF
len: 15
j_gene: TRBJ2-1
v_gene: TRBV29-1

CDR3aa: CASSPRGNSQETQYF
len: 15
j_gene: TRBJ2-5
v_gene: TRBV18

CDR3aa: CSVTGGGEQYF
len: 11
j_gene: TRBJ2-7
v_gene: TRBV29-1

CDR3aa: CASRPGLSEETQYF
len: 14
j_gene: TRBJ2-5
v_gene: TRBV6-1

CDR3aa: CASSPELDEQYF
len: 12
j_gene: TRBJ2-7
v_gene: TRBV2

CDR3aa: CASSVEGKSNQPQHF
len: 15
j_gene: TRBJ1-5
v_gene: TRBV9

CDR3aa: CASSWTGRSSYEQYF
len: 15
j_gene: TRBJ2-7
v_gene: TRBV13

CDR3aa: CASSLAGQAYYEQYF
len: 15
j_gene: TRBJ2-7
v_gene: TRBV27

CDR3aa: CASSLGGGYTF
len: 11
j_gene: TRBJ1-2
v_gene: TRBV5-5

CDR3aa: CASSLSLGSGTDTQYF
len: 16
j_gene: TRBJ2-3
v_gene: TRBV27

CDR3aa: CASSLVRGLGYTF
len: 13
j_gene: TRBJ1-2
v_gene: TRBV7-2

CDR3aa: CASSIGQASSYNEQFF
len: 16
j_gene: TRBJ2-1
v_gene: TRBV19

CDR3aa: CASSFPRGYCGELFF
len: 15
j_gene: TRBJ2-2
v_gene: TRBV5-8

CDR3aa: CASSSREVQGRWEQYF
len: 16
j_gene: TRBJ2-7
v_gene: TRBV5-1

CDR3aa: CASSDRGGGGNEQFF
len: 15
j_gene: TRBJ2-1
v_gene: TRBV2

CDR3aa: CASSLVLGDRALNKRF
len: 16
j_gene: TRBJ1-3
v_gene: TRBV5-1

CDR3aa: CATGRGKVNNQPQHF
len: 15
j_gene: TRBJ1-5
v_gene: TRBV15

CDR3aa: CASSPSGGPYYEQYF
len: 15
j_gene: TRBJ2-7
v_gene: TRBV6-6

CDR3aa: CASRPAQGGEKLFF
len: 14
j_gene: TRBJ1-4
v_gene: TRBV27

CDR3aa: CASSCKRERDYNEQFF
len: 16
j_gene: TRBJ2-1
v_gene: TRBV5-6

CDR3aa: CASSQPELGSQTQYF
len: 15
j_gene: TRBJ2-5
v_gene: TRBV4-2

CDR3aa: CASSFLPAARVTEAFF
len: 16
j_gene: TRBJ1-1
v_gene: TRBV28

CDR3aa: CASSLRTSGGDIPGELFF
len: 18
j_gene: TRBJ2-2
v_gene: TRBV27

CDR3aa: CASSLFVGQGSYEQYF
len: 16
j_gene: TRBJ2-7
v_gene: TRBV28

CDR3aa: CASSSDRAPGDEQYF
len: 15
j_gene: TRBJ2-7
v_gene: TRBV7-2

CDR3aa: CAWTSRGRGTDTQYF
len: 15
j_gene: TRBJ2-3
v_gene: TRBV30

CDR3aa: CASSQAVVDRGREQYF
len: 16
j_gene: TRBJ2-7
v_gene: TRBV4-3

CDR3aa: CASSLGPEVRTQETQYF
len: 17
j_gene: TRBJ2-5
v_gene: TRBV28

CDR3aa: CASSGSEAPYEQYF
len: 14
j_gene: TRBJ2-7
v_gene: TRBV2

CDR3aa: CASSPTERYEQYF
len: 13
j_gene: TRBJ2-7
v_gene: TRBV7-2